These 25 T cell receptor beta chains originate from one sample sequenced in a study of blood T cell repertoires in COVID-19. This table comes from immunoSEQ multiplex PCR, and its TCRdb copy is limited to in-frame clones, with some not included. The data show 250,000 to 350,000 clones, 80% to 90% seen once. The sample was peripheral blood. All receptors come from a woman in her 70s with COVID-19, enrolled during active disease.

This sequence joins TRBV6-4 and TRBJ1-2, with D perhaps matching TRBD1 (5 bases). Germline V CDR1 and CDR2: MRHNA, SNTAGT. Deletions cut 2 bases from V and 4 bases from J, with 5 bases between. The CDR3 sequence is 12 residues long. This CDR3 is CASSDDSYGYTF. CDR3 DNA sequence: TGTGCCAGCAGTGACGACAGCTATGGCTACACCTTC.

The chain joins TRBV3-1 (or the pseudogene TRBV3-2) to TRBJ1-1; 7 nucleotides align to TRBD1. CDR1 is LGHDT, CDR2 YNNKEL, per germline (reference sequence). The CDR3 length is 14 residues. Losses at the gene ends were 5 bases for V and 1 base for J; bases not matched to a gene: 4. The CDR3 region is CASSDRAGNTEAFF. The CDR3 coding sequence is TGTGCCAGCAGCGACAGGGCTGGGAACACTGAAGCTTTCTTT.

CDR3 in amino acids: CASSQENMGYTF. Here the CDR3 DNA reads TGTGCCAGCAGCCAAGAAAATATGGGCTACACCTTC. The chain links TRBV3-1 (or the pseudogene TRBV3-2) to TRBJ1-2; unclear D gene. Germline loops: CDR1 LGHDT, CDR2 YNNKEL (reference sequence). CDR3 size: 12 residues. V dropped 0 bases and J dropped 8 bases, with 7 bases sitting between them.

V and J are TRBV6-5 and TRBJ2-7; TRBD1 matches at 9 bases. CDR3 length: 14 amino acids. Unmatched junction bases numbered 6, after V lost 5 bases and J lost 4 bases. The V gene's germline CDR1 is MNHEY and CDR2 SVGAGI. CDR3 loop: CASSPGQGRYEQYF. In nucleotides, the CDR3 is TGTGCCAGCAGTCCTGGACAGGGGCGATACGAGCAGTACTTC.

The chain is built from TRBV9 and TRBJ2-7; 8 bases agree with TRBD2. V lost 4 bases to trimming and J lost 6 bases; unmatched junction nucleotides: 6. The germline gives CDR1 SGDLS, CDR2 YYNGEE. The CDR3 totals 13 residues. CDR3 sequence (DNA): TGTGCCAGCAGCCCACGGGGGGGCCGCGAGCAGTACTTC. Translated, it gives CASSPRGGREQYF.

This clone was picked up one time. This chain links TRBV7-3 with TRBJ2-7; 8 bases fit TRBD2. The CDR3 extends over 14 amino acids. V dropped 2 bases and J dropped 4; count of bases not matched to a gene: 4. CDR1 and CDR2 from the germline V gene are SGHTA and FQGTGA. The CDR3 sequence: CASSLAGGRYEQYF. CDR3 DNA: TGTGCCAGCAGCTTAGCGGGGGGCCGATACGAGCAGTACTTC.

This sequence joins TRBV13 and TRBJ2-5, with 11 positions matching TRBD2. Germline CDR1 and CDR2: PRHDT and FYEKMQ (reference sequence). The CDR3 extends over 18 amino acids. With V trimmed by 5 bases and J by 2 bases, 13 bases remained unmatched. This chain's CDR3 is CASSPSTGRLAGQETQYF. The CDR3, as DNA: TGTGCCAGCAGCCCCTCCACCGGCCGACTAGCGGGGCAAGAGACCCAGTACTTC.

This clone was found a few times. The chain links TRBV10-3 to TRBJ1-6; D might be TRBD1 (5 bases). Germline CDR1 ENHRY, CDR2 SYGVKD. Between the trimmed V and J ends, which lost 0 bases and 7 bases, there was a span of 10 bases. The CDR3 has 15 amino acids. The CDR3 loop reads CAISESGLSNSPLHF. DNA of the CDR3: TGTGCCATCAGTGAGTCGGGGCTTTCAAATTCACCCCTCCACTTT.

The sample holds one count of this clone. The CDR3 region is CASSATGQGFYEQYF. As DNA, the CDR3 is TGTGCCAGCAGCGCGACCGGACAGGGGTTCTACGAGCAGTACTTC. The chain joins TRBV2 to TRBJ2-7; 9 bases agree with TRBD1. Germline CDR1 and CDR2: SNHLY and FYNNEI. J was trimmed by 3 bases and V by 6 bases; bases with no gene match: 9. This CDR3 has 15 amino acids.

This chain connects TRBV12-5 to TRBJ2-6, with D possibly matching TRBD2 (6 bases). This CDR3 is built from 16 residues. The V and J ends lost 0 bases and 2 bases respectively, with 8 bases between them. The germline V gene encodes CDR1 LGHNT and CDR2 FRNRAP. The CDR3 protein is CASGLVSGAGANVLTF. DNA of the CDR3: TGTGCTAGTGGTTTGGTATCGGGGGCTGGGGCCAACGTCCTGACTTTC.

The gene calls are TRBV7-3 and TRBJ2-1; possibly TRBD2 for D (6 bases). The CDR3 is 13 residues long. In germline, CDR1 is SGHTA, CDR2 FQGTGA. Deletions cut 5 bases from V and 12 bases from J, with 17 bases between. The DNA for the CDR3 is TGTGCCAGCAGCCCCACGTTTGGTAGCGGGCAGTTCTTC. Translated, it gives CASSPTFGSGQFF.

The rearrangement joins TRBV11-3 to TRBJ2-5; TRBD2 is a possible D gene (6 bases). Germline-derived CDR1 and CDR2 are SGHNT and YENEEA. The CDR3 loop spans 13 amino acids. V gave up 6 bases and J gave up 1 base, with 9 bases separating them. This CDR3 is CASSRDSQETQYF. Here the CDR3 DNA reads TGTGCCAGCAGTCGGGACTCCCAAGAGACCCAGTACTTC. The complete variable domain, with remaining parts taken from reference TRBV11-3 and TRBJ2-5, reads EAGVVQSPRYKIIEKKQPVAFWCNPISGHNTLYWYLQNLGQGPELLIRYENEEAVDDSQLPKDRFSAERLKGVDSTLKIQPAELGDSAVYLCASSRDSQETQYFGPGTRLLVL.

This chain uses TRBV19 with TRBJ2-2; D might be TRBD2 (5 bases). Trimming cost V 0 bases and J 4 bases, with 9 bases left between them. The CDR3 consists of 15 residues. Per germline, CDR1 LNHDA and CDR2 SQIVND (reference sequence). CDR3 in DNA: TGTGCCAGTAGTATAGAGCGGGCGGGCACCGGGGAGCTGTTTTTT. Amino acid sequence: CASSIERAGTGELFF.

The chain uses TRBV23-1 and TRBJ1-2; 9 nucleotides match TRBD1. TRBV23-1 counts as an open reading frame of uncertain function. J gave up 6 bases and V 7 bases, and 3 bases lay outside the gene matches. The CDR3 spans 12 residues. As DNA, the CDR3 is TGCGCCAGCATTGGACAGGGGCATGGCTACACCTTC. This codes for CASIGQGHGYTF.

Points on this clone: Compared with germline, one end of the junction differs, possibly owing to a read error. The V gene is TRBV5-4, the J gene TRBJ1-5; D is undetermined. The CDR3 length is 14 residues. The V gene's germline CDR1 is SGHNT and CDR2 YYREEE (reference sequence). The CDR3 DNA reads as TGTGTCAGCAGCTTGGCTGAGAGCAATCAGCCCCAGCATTTT. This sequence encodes CVSSLAESNQPQHF.

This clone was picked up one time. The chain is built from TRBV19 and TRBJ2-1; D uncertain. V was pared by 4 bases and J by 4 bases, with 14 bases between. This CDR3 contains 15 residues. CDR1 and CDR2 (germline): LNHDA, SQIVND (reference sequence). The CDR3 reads CASSTSFATYNEQFF. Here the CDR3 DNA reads TGTGCCAGTAGTACCTCGTTCGCAACTTACAATGAGCAGTTCTTC.

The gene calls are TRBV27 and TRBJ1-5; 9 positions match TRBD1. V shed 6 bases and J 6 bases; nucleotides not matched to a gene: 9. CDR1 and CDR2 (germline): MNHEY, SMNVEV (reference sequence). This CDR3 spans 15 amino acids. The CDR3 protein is CASSPDRGVSQPQHF. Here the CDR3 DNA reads TGTGCCAGCAGCCCCGACAGGGGGGTGAGTCAGCCCCAGCATTTT.

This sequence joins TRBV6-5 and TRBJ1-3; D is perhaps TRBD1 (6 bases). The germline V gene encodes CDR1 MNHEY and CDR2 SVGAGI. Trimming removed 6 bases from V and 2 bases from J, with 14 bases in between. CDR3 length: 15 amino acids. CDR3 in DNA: TGTGCCAGCAGCCCGGACAGTGAGGCTGGAAACACCATATATTTT. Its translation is CASSPDSEAGNTIYF.

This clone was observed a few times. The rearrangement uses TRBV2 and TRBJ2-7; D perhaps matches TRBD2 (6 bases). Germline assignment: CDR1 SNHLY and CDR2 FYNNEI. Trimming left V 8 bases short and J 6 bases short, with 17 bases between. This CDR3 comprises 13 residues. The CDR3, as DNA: TGTGCCAGCGTCCGGGACTTTGAGGGCGAGCAGTACTTC. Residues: CASVRDFEGEQYF.

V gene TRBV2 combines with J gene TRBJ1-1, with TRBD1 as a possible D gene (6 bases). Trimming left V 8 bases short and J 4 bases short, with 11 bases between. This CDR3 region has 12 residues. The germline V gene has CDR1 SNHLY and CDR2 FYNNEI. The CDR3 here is CASSKGGTEAFF. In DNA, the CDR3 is TGTGCCAGCTCGAAAGGGGGCACTGAAGCTTTCTTT.

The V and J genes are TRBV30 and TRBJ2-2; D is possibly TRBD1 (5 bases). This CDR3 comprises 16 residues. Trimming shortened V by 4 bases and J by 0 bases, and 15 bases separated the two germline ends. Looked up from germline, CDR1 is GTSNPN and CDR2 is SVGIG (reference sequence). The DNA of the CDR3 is TGTGCCTGGACCGAAAAGGGCAGGGCGAACACCGGGGAGCTGTTTTTT. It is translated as CAWTEKGRANTGELFF.

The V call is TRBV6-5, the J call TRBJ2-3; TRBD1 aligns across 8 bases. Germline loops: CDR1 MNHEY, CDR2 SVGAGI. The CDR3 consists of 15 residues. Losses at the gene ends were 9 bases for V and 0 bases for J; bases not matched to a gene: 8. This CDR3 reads CASHADRASTDTQYF. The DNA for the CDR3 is TGTGCCAGTCACGCGGACAGGGCGAGCACAGATACGCAGTATTTT.

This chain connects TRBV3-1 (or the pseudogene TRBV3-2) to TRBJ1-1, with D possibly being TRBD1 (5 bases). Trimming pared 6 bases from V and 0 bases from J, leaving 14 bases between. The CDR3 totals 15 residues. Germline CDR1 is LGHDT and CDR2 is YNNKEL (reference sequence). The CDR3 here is CASRRSRAMNTEAFF. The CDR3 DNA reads TGTGCCAGCAGACGCTCCAGGGCCATGAACACTGAAGCTTTCTTT.

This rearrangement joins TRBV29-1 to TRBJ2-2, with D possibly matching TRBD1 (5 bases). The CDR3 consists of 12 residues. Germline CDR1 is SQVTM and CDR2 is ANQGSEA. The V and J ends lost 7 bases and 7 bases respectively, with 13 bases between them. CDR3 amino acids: CSANGQSGELFF. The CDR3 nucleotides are TGCAGCGCTAACGGACAAAGCGGGGAGCTGTTTTTT.

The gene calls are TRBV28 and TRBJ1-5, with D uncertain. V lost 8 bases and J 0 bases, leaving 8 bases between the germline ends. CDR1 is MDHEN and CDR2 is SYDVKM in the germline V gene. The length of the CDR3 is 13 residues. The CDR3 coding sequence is TGTGCCAGCGGCGGGGATAGCAATCAGCCCCAGCATTTT. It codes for CASGGDSNQPQHF.